The T cell receptor beta chain under discussion was sequenced for a study of blood T cell repertoires in COVID-19. Study overall: The samples span acute and convalescent COVID-19 from the United States, Italy and Spain. PBMCs, B-cell-depleted T cells, or T cells were the source of the cDNA or gDNA that made up the material.

In the study's own analysis: Estimates of nucleated cell counts were drawn from the amplification of reference gene primers. Method: immunoSEQ multiplex PCR; TCRdb's copy keeps in-frame clones and lacks some. V, J and clone size derive from that table, while D and trimming were established from the DNA sequence. In the table there are around 370,000 clones, 90% of which are singletons. Sequenced sample: peripheral blood. This receptor was identified in a man aged 18 to 30 with active or convalescent COVID-19.

The CDR3 DNA reads as TGTGCCAGCAGTTACCTGAGGACACGAGCCTACGAGCAGTACTTC. It specifies CASSYLRTRAYEQYF. This chain links TRBV6-2 or TRBV6-3 with TRBJ2-7; D may be TRBD1 (5 bases). The CDR3 length is 15 residues. The germline CDR1 and CDR2 sequences are MNHEY and SVGEGT. Between the trimmed V and J ends, which lost 2 bases and 2 bases, there was a span of 13 bases.